Shown below are 23 T cell receptor beta chains from a single sample sequenced in a study of early T cells in non-severe SARS-CoV-2 infection. From the 5' RACE reads, TCRdb called clonotypes with MiXCR, one entry per CDR3 protein. There are around 82,000 distinct CDR3 sequences in the sample; about 14% occur only once, and approximately 0.62% lies in the top ten. The sequenced sample consisted of whole blood. All receptors derive from an adult who was a healthcare worker with PCR-confirmed SARS-CoV-2 infection or an uninfected control (not recorded which).

This clonotype showed up just a few times. The chain has TRBV4-2 and TRBJ1-1; D might be TRBD1 (5 bases). CDR3 length equals 14 residues. CDR1 and CDR2 from the germline V gene are LGHNA and YNFKEQ. With 6 bases removed from V and 2 bases from J, the gap between germline ends came to 13 bases. The CDR3 sequence: CASRLTGPNTEAFF. As DNA, the CDR3 is TGTGCCAGCAGGCTAACAGGACCAAACACTGAAGCTTTCTTT.

This clonotype came up a few times. The V and J genes are TRBV12-5 and TRBJ1-4; D not certain. V was pared by 5 bases and J by 3 bases, with 10 bases between. Germline CDR1 reads LGHNT; CDR2 reads FRNRAP. The CDR3 is 14 amino acids. The CDR3 protein is CASGPPTANEKLFF. CDR3 DNA: TGTGCTAGTGGTCCCCCTACGGCTAATGAAAAACTGTTTTTT.

The rearrangement links TRBV7-2 to TRBJ1-1; no clear D. Trimming cost V 3 bases and J 4 bases, with 12 bases left between them. The CDR3 covers 14 residues. Germline V gene data show CDR1 as SGHTA and CDR2 as FQGNSA. The CDR3 is CASSFKGGSTEAFF. The CDR3 DNA sequence: TGTGCCAGCAGCTTTAAGGGCGGGAGCACTGAAGCTTTCTTT.

This clonotype turned up a few times. Written as DNA, the CDR3 is TGTGCCAGCAGCCCTTCCGGCGGGGTCAACACCGGGGAGCTGTTTTTT. Amino acid sequence: CASSPSGGVNTGELFF. V and J are TRBV7-6 and TRBJ2-2; D is perhaps TRBD2 (6 bases). Per germline, CDR1 SGHVS and CDR2 FNYEAQ. This CDR3 has 16 amino acids. V dropped 5 bases and J dropped 2 bases, with 15 bases sitting between them.

This clonotype was counted between two and nine times. The genes are TRBV6-2 or TRBV6-3 and TRBJ2-4; TRBD1 agrees at 8 bases. The V gene's germline CDR1 is MNHEY and CDR2 SVGEGT. J was trimmed by 5 bases and V by 5 bases; bases with no gene match: 8. This CDR3 spans 15 amino acids. As DNA, the CDR3 is TGTGCCAGCAGTGAAGCAGGGGGCTGGGAAAACATTCAGTACTTC. It encodes CASSEAGGWENIQYF.

This clonotype was counted only a few times. The rearrangement uses TRBV12-3 or TRBV12-4 and TRBJ2-5, with 7 positions matching TRBD2. V was clipped by 6 bases and J by 1 base; unmatched bases: 5. The CDR3 runs to 14 residues. The CDR3 bases are TGTGCCAGCAGGCAAGGGACTACCCAAGAGACCCAGTACTTC. Residues: CASRQGTTQETQYF.

This clonotype occurred a few times. The chain joins TRBV6-1 to TRBJ2-7; D gene ambiguous. Germline CDR1 is MNHNS and CDR2 is SASEGT. Deletions cut 4 bases from V and 4 bases from J, with 11 bases between. This CDR3 contains 13 residues. The CDR3 coding sequence is TGTGCCAGCAGTGGGCAGGACGGATACGAGCAGTACGTC. Encoded protein: CASSGQDGYEQYV.

This clonotype was seen a handful of times. In nucleotides, the CDR3 is TGTGCCAGCTCACCGAGTATTGCCAAAAACATTCAGTACTTC. Amino acid sequence: CASSPSIAKNIQYF. The chain employs TRBV18 and TRBJ2-4; no firm D call. CDR3 length: 14 amino acids. The V end was cut by 3 bases, the J end by 1 base, with 7 bases between. Germline CDR1 KGHSH, CDR2 LQKENI.

This clonotype has only a few counts. CDR3 protein: CASSQEFLGLAQETQYF. Written as DNA, the CDR3 is TGCGCCAGCAGCCAAGAGTTTTTGGGTTTAGCCCAAGAGACCCAGTACTTC. V usage is TRBV4-1 and J usage is TRBJ2-5; D gene uncertain. Per the germline V gene, CDR1 is MGHRA and CDR2 is YSYEKL. V was cut by 0 bases and J by 1 base, with 15 bases left in between. This CDR3 comprises 17 residues.

This clonotype was recorded many times. The chain carries TRBV12-5 and TRBJ1-5; 7 bases map to TRBD1. The CDR3 runs 16 residues. Germline CDR1 LGHNT, CDR2 FRNRAP. The ends lost 1 base at V and 5 bases at J; junction bases unmatched: 8. The CDR3 region has the DNA TGTGCTAGTGGTTTGGGGGAGACAGGGAGTTATCAGCCCCAGCATTTT. Its translation: CASGLGETGSYQPQHF.

The rearrangement links TRBV2 to TRBJ2-3, with D tentatively TRBD1 or TRBD2 (5 bases each). Per the germline V gene, CDR1 is SNHLY and CDR2 is FYNNEI. The V and J ends lost 4 bases and 3 bases respectively, with 17 bases between them. The CDR3 has 16 residues. The CDR3 spells CASSGVRGRETDTQYF. In DNA form, the CDR3 reads TGTGCCAGCAGTGGGGTGAGGGGCAGGGAAACAGATACGCAGTATTTT.

A few counts support this clonotype. This chain uses TRBV9 with TRBJ1-1, with D maybe TRBD1 (5 bases). The CDR3 has 15 amino acids. Trimming pared 0 bases from V and 3 bases from J, leaving 12 bases between. Germline-derived CDR1 and CDR2 are SGDLS and YYNGEE. The CDR3 DNA reads TGTGCCAGCAGCGTAGCTACAGGTTTGTACACTGAAGCTTTCTTT. Translated, it gives CASSVATGLYTEAFF.

This clonotype was observed at least ten times. This chain connects TRBV7-9 to TRBJ1-4; TRBD1 agrees at 11 bases. The germline gives CDR1 SEHNR, CDR2 FQNEAQ (reference sequence). J was trimmed by 7 bases and V by 5 bases; bases with no gene match: 6. This CDR3 has 15 amino acids. The CDR3: CASSGGQGAVEKLFF. CDR3 coding DNA: TGTGCCAGCAGCGGAGGACAGGGGGCGGTTGAAAAACTGTTTTTT.

This clonotype was counted ten times or more. This sequence joins TRBV24-1 and TRBJ1-2; D gene unclear. V was shortened by 4 bases and J by 8 bases, with 22 bases between the two germline ends. This CDR3 is 16 amino acids long. The germline gives CDR1 KGHDR, CDR2 SFDVKD. The CDR3 bases are TGTGCCACCAGTGACACGGACGTGAACCTTTCGGGAGGCTACACCTTC. Its translation is CATSDTDVNLSGGYTF.

This clonotype was found a few times. The chain couples TRBV6-6 to TRBJ1-3, with D unresolved. The CDR3 consists of 16 residues. V lost 2 bases and J 3 bases, leaving 14 bases between the germline ends. From germline, CDR1 is MNHNY and CDR2 SVGAGI (reference sequence). In nucleotides, the CDR3 is TGTGCCAGCAGTTACCACGGGCATCTCAGTGGAAACACCATATATTTT. It encodes CASSYHGHLSGNTIYF.

This sequence joins TRBV9 and TRBJ1-2; maybe TRBD1 (6 bases). The CDR3 has 15 residues. The V end was cut by 0 bases, the J end by 6 bases, with 15 bases between. Germline lookup yields CDR1 SGDLS and CDR2 YYNGEE. The CDR3 nucleotides are TGTGCCAGCAGCGTAGAAGCGGGGGGCTTCGATGGCTACACCTTC. It is translated as CASSVEAGGFDGYTF. The variable domain in full, with the rest retrieved from reference TRBV9 and TRBJ1-2, is DSGVTQTPKHLITATGQRVTLRCSPRSGDLSVYWYQQSLDQGLQFLIQYYNGEERAKGNILERFSAQQFPDLHSELNLSSLELGDSALYFCASSVEAGGFDGYTFGSGTRLTVV.

Concerning this clonotype: A read error is possible here, since a much larger clone lies one base away. This chain links TRBV6-5 with TRBJ2-1; D gene ambiguous. There are 17 residues in the CDR3. Trimming took 3 bases from V and 7 from J, leaving 22 bases between them. Per germline, CDR1 MNHEY and CDR2 SVGAGI. The CDR3 sequence is CASSYGWANNKGNEQFF. As DNA, the CDR3 is TGTGCCAGCAGTTATGGATGGGCAAATAACAAAGGGAATGAGCAGTTCTTC.

This clonotype has a count of ten or more. The rearrangement links TRBV7-9 to TRBJ1-1, with D hard to call. The germline V and J ends were trimmed by 2 bases and 11 bases, with 12 bases remaining between them. The CDR3 sequence is 12 residues long. Germline CDR1 and CDR2: SEHNR and FQNEAQ (reference sequence). DNA of the CDR3: TGTGCCAGCAGCTTACCCCGACAAGGGGCTTTCTTT. Its protein is CASSLPRQGAFF.

Only a few counts were recorded for this clonotype. V and J are TRBV6-1 and TRBJ2-3; D is uncertain. Germline V gene data show CDR1 as MNHNS and CDR2 as SASEGT. Trimming removed 6 bases at V and 2 bases at J, with 15 bases between. The CDR3 runs 15 residues. CDR3 amino acids: CASRDGRMPTDTQYF. CDR3 nucleotides: TGTGCCAGCAGGGATGGACGGATGCCCACAGATACGCAGTATTTT.

This clonotype occurred a few times. J is TRBJ2-3 and V is TRBV19; tentatively, D is TRBD1 or TRBD2 (5 bases each). The CDR3 totals 16 residues. The V end lost 2 bases, the J end lost 1 base, and 13 bases lay between the germline ends. Germline lookup yields CDR1 LNHDA and CDR2 SQIVND (reference sequence). The CDR3 sequence is CASSISRGRGTDTQYF. DNA of the CDR3: TGTGCCAGTAGTATATCTAGGGGACGAGGCACAGATACGCAGTATTTT.

The CDR3 sequence: CSVERHGGAEQFF. CDR3 nucleotides: TGCAGCGTGGAGAGACACGGGGGGGCGGAGCAGTTCTTC. The chain couples TRBV29-1 to TRBJ2-1; 8 nucleotides agree with TRBD2. CDR1 and CDR2 (germline): SQVTM, ANQGSEA. This CDR3 is built from 13 residues. V trimming: 6 bases; J trimming: 10 bases; junction bases outside the gene matches: 11.

This rearrangement joins TRBV5-1 to TRBJ2-3; a possible D gene is TRBD1 (5 bases). V gave up 0 bases and J gave up 5 bases, with 10 bases separating them. Germline V gives CDR1 SGHRS, CDR2 YFSETQ. The CDR3 is 14 residues long. The CDR3 DNA reads TGCGCCAGCAGCTTGGGCAGGGCTGAAGATACGCAGTATTTT. The encoded protein is CASSLGRAEDTQYF.

The chain carries TRBV5-6 and TRBJ1-1; D is ambiguous. The CDR3 contains 12 residues. Trimming removed 1 base from V and 6 bases from J, with 7 bases in between. CDR1 is SGHDT and CDR2 is YYEEEE in the germline V gene. The DNA for the CDR3 is TGTGCCAGCAGCTTGAATGTGGCTGAAGCTTTCTTT. Amino acid sequence: CASSLNVAEAFF. Based on the CDR3 plus reference TRBV5-6 and TRBJ1-1, the full variable domain is DAGVTQSPTHLIKTRGQQVTLRCSPKSGHDTVSWYQQALGQGPQFIFQYYEEEERQRGNFPDRFSGHQFPNYSSELNVNALLLGDSALYLCASSLNVAEAFFGQGTRLTVV.